The 13 T cell receptor beta chains below come from one sample, sequenced in a study of cytomegalovirus exposure and HLA in healthy donors (dated by TCRdb to about 2017). Library preparation was by the immunoSEQ multiplex PCR assay. The table was pulled from immuneACCESS by TCRdb, which kept in-frame rearrangements only. Such tables lose some clones; where checked, under half of the loss comes from unresolved V genes, and the rest has no known cause. Across this sample there are fewer than 200,000 clones, with 95% to 96% seen only once. The top ten hold approximately 1% of the sample. The sample taken for sequencing was PBMCs. Receptors originate from a woman aged 18-30 years in good health and CMV-seronegative.

V gene TRBV29-1 combines with J gene TRBJ2-1, with 7 bases matching TRBD2. The CDR3 runs 12 residues. Germline V gene sequence: CDR1 SQVTM, CDR2 ANQGSEA. The junction had 4 bases not matched to a gene; V was cut back by 4 bases and J by 7 bases. The CDR3 reads CSVADGRNEQFF. The CDR3 DNA sequence: TGCAGCGTTGCGGACGGGAGGAATGAGCAGTTCTTC.

The chain uses TRBV15 and TRBJ2-2; maybe TRBD1 (5 bases). Trimming cost V 0 bases and J 1 base, with 12 bases left between them. Looked up from germline, CDR1 is LNHNV and CDR2 is YYDKDF (reference sequence). This CDR3 has 17 amino acids. Here the CDR3 reads CATSRDGAAGNTGELFF. CDR3 coding DNA: TGTGCCACCAGCAGAGATGGGGCGGCAGGGAACACCGGGGAGCTGTTTTTT.

This sequence joins TRBV7-3 and TRBJ1-1; 9 bases are a match to TRBD1. The CDR3 loop spans 13 amino acids. Germline V gives CDR1 SGHTA, CDR2 FQGTGA. Trimming removed 5 bases from V and 10 bases from J; junction bases left unmatched: 8. The CDR3: CASSATGGSLAFF. For the CDR3, the DNA is TGTGCCAGCAGCGCGACAGGGGGTAGTCTAGCTTTCTTT.

The rearrangement joins TRBV19 to TRBJ1-5; TRBD1 might be the D (5 bases). V was shortened by 7 bases and J by 0 bases, with 10 bases between the two germline ends. Germline V gene data show CDR1 as LNHDA and CDR2 as SQIVND (reference sequence). This CDR3 spans 14 amino acids. The chain's CDR3 is CASNAGSSNQPQHF. DNA of the CDR3: TGTGCCAGTAATGCAGGGTCTAGCAATCAGCCCCAGCATTTT.

The chain couples TRBV6-1 to TRBJ2-6, with 7 bases that match TRBD1. Germline V gene lookup returns CDR1 MNHNS and CDR2 SASEGT. The CDR3 contains 19 residues. The V and J ends lost 3 bases and 0 bases, in that order; junction bases with no gene match: 11. CDR3 nucleotide sequence: TGTGCCAGCAGTGAGAACAGGGGCCTCGCCCTCTCTGGGGCCAACGTCCTGACTTTC. Its translation is CASSENRGLALSGANVLTF.

This clone was counted once. The rearrangement joins TRBV9 to TRBJ2-7, with D possibly matching TRBD2 (5 bases). Looked up from germline, CDR1 is SGDLS and CDR2 is YYNGEE. The CDR3 is made up of 14 amino acids. Trimming pared 0 bases from V and 2 bases from J, leaving 9 bases between. The DNA for the CDR3 is TGTGCCAGCAGCGTAGGGAACGGGGCCTACGAGCAGTACTTC. It translates to CASSVGNGAYEQYF.

The chain employs TRBV7-9 and TRBJ2-2, with D perhaps matching TRBD2 (6 bases). CDR3 length: 15 residues. Germline CDR1 SEHNR, CDR2 FQNEAQ (reference sequence). Trimming left V 3 bases short and J 6 bases short, with 14 bases between. Here the CDR3 DNA reads TGTGCCAGCAGCTTTACAGGAGGGTTCGCCGGGGAGCTGTTTTTT. This codes for CASSFTGGFAGELFF.

The chain is built from TRBV9 and TRBJ1-3; TRBD1 aligns across 9 bases. CDR1 SGDLS and CDR2 YYNGEE come from the germline V gene. This CDR3 spans 17 amino acids. V shed 3 bases, J shed 4 bases, and the junction held 11 bases outside the gene matches. CDR3 nucleotides: TGTGCCAGCAGCGCCCTTCAACAGGGGGCGTCGGGAAACACCATATATTTT. Translation: CASSALQQGASGNTIYF.

V and J are TRBV6-5 and TRBJ2-4; 8 nucleotides line up with TRBD1. J gave up 6 bases and V 6 bases, and 7 bases lay outside the gene matches. Germline V gene data show CDR1 as MNHEY and CDR2 as SVGAGI. The CDR3 sequence is 14 residues long. The CDR3 DNA sequence: TGTGCCAGCAGCCAGGACAGGGTCAGAAACATTCAGTACTTC. Amino acid sequence: CASSQDRVRNIQYF.

This rearrangement joins TRBV7-6 to TRBJ2-2; D perhaps matches TRBD2 (5 bases). The CDR3 spans 14 residues. Germline assignment: CDR1 SGHVS and CDR2 FNYEAQ. V dropped 3 bases and J dropped 1 base, with 6 bases sitting between them. The CDR3 nucleotides are TGTGCCAGCAGCTTGGCGGGGAACACCGGGGAGCTGTTTTTT. Its translation: CASSLAGNTGELFF.

The chain links TRBV19 to TRBJ1-5; 10 nucleotides agree with TRBD1. The CDR3 loop spans 15 amino acids. V shed 2 bases, J shed 7 bases, and the junction held 5 bases outside the gene matches. The germline CDR1 and CDR2 sequences are LNHDA and SQIVND (reference sequence). The CDR3 nucleotides are TGTGCCAGTAGTATATCAGACAGGGGGCGACAGCCCCAGCATTTT. It codes for CASSISDRGRQPQHF.

This chain joins TRBV7-6 and TRBJ2-7, with 7 bases matching TRBD2. Looked up from germline, CDR1 is SGHVS and CDR2 is FNYEAQ. There are 15 residues in the CDR3. The trim removed 5 bases at V and 3 bases at J, leaving 10 bases unmatched. CDR3 amino acids: CASSPLAFKYYEQYF. The CDR3 DNA is TGTGCCAGCAGCCCACTAGCGTTCAAGTACTACGAGCAGTACTTC.

The chain uses TRBV5-1 and TRBJ2-3; D is unclear. Germline CDR1 SGHRS, CDR2 YFSETQ. V lost 0 bases and J 1 base, leaving 12 bases between the germline ends. The CDR3 has 16 residues. The CDR3 nucleotides read TGCGCCAGCAGCTTGGGCGGTCTAAAGGGCACAGATACGCAGTATTTT. It is translated as CASSLGGLKGTDTQYF.